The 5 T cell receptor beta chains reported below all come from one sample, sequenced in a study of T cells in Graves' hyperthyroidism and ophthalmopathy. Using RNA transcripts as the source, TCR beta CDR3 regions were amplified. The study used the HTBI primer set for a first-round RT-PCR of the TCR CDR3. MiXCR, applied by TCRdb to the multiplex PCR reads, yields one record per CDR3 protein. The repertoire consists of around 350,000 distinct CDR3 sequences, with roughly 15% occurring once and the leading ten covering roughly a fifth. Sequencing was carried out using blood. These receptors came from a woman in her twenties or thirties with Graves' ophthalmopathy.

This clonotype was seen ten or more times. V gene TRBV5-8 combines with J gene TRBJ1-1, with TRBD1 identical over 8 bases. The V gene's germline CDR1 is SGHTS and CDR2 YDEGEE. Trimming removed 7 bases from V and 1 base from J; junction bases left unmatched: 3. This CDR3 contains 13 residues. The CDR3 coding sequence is TGTGCCAGCGCAGGGGGCTGGAACACTGAAGCTTTCTTT. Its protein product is CASAGGWNTEAFF.

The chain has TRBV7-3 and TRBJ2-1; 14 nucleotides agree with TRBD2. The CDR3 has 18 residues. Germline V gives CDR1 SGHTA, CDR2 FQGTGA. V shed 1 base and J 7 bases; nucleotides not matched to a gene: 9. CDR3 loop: CASSLNAPGLAGGNEQFF. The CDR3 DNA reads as TGTGCCAGCAGCTTAAATGCTCCCGGACTAGCGGGGGGTAATGAGCAGTTCTTC.

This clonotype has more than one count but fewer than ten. For the CDR3, the DNA is TGTGCCAGTAGTATTCCAGGGGATCAGCCCCAGCATTTT. This gives the protein CASSIPGDQPQHF. V gene TRBV19 combines with J gene TRBJ1-5; D possibly corresponds to TRBD1 (6 bases). In germline, CDR1 is LNHDA, CDR2 SQIVND (reference sequence). V was pared by 3 bases and J by 5 bases, with 8 bases between. This CDR3 comprises 13 residues.

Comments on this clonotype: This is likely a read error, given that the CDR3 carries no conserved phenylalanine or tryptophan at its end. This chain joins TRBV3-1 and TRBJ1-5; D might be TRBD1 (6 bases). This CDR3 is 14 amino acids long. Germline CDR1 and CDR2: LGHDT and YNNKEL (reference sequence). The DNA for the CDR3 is TGTACCAGCAAGGAAGGGGGGACGAATCAGCCCCAGCATCTT. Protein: CTSKEGGTNQPQHL.

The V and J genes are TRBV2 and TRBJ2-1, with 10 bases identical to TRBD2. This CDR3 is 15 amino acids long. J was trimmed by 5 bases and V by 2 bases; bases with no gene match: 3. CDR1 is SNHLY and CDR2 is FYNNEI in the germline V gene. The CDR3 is CASSESLAGDNEQFF. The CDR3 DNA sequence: TGTGCCAGCAGTGAAAGCCTAGCGGGGGACAATGAGCAGTTCTTC.